This T cell receptor beta chain was identified in a study of T cell changes during pregnancy in multiple sclerosis (dated by TCRdb to between 2019 and 2020). At the level of the whole study: The study looked at changes in the T cell repertoire across pregnancy in women with multiple sclerosis.

Details on this clone: Its antigen is still unknown. Nothing much larger sits one base from this clone, and base qualities are not available.

Library method: the immunoSEQ multiplex PCR assay. Imported from immuneACCESS, the table was reduced by TCRdb to in-frame sequences with V and J called. These copies leave out some clones; in studies compared against another copy, an unresolved V gene accounts for under half, and the cause of the remainder is not known. For this sample there are about 48,000 clones; 94% appear just once. The leading ten clones occupy 0.4% to 0.6% of the sample. V and J lose 7 bases and 0 bases, and a span of 16 bases separates them. Its CDR3 holds 16 amino acids, cysteine through phenylalanine. Only the CDR3 region is kept as DNA, spanning 48 bases read in frame from base 1. From a lookup of the germline V gene (reference sequence), CDR1 and CDR2 are LNHDA and SQIVND.

The TCR was taken from a female donor with multiple sclerosis, enrolled in a pregnancy study. This specimen was CD4+ T cells from peripheral blood mononuclear cells, taken in the first trimester of pregnancy. The chain links TRBV19 with TRBJ1-3; a tentative D match to TRBD1 spans 5 bases. The bases read TGTGCCAGTAATGCGGGACGGCCCAACTCTGGAAACACCATATATTTT. This sequence encodes CASNAGRPNSGNTIYF.